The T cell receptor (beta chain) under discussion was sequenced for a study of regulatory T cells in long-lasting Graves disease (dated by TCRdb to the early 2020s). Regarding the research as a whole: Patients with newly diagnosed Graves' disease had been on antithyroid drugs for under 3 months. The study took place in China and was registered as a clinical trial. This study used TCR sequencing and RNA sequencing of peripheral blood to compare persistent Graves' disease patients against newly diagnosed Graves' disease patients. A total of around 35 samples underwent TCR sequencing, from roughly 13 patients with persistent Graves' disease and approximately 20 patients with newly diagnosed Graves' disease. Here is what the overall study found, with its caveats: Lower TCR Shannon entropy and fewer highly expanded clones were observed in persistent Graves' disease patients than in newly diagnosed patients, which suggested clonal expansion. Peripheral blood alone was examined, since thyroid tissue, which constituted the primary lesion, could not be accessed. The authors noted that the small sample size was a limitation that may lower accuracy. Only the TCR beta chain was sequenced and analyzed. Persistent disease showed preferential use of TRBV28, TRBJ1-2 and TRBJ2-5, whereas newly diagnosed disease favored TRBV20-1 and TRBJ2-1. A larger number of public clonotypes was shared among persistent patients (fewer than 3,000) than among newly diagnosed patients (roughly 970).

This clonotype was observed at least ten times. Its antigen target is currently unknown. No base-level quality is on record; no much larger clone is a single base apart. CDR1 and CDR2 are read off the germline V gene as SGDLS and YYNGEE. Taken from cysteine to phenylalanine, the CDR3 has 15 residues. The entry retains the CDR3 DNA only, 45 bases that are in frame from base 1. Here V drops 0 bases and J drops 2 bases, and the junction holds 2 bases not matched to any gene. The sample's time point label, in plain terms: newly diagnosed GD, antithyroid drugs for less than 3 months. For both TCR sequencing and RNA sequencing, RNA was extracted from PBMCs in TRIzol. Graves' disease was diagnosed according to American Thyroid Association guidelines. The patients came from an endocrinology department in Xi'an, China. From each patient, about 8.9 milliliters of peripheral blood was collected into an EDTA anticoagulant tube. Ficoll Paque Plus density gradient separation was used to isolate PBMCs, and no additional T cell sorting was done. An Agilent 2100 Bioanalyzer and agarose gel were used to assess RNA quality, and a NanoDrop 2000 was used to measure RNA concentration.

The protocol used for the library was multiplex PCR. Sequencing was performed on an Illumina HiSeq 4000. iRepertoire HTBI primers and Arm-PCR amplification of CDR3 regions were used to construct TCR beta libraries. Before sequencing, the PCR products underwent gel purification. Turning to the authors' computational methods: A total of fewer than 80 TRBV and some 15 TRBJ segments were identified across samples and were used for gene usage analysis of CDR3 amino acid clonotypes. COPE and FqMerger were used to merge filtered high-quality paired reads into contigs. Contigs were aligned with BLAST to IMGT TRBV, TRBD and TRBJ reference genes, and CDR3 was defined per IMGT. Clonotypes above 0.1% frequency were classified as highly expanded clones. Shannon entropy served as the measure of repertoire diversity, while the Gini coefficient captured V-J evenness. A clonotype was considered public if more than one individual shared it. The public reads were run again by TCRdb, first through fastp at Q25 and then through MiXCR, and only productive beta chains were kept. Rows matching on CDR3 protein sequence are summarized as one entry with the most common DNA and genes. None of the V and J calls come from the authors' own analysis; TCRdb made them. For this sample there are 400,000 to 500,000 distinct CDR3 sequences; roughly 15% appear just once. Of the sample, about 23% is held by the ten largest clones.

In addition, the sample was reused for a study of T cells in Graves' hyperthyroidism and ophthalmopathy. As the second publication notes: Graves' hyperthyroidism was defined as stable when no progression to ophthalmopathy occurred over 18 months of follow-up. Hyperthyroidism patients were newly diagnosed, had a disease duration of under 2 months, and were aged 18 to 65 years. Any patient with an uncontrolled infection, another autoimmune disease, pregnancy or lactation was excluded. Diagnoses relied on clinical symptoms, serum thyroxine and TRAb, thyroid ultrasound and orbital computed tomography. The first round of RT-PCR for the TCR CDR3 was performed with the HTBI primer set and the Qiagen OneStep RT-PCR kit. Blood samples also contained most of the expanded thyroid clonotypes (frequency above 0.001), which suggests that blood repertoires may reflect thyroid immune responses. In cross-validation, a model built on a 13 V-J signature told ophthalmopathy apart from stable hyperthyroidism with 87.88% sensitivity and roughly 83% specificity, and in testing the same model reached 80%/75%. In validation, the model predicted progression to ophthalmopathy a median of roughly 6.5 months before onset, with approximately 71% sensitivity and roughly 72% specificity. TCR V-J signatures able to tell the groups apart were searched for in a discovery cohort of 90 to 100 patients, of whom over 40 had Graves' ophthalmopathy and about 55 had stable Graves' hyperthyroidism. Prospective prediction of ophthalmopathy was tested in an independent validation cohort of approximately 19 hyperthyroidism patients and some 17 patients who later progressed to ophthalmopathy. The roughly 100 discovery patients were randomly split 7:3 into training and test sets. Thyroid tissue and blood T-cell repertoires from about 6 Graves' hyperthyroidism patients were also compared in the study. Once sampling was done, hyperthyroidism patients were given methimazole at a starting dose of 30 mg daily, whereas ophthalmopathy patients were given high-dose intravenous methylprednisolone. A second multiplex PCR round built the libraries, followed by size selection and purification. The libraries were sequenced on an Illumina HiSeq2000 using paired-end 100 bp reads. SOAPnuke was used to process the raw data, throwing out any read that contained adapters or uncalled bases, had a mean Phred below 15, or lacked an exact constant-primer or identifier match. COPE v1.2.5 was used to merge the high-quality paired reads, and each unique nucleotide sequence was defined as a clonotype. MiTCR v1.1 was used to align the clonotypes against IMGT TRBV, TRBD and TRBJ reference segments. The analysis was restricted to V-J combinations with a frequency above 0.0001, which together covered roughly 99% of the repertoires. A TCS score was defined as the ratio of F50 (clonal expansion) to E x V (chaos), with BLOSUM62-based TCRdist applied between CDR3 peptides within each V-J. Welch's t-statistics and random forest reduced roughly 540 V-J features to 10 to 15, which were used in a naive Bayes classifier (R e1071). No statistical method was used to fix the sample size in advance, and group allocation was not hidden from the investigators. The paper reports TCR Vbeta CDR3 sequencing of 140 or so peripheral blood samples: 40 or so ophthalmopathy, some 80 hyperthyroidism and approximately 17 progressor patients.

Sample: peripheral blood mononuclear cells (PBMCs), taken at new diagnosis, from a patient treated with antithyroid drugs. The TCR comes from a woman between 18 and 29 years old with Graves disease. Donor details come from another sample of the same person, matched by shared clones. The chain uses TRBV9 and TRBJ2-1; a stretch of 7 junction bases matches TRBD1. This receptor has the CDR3 CASSVEGTAYNEQFF. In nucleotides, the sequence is TGTGCCAGCAGCGTAGAGGGGACAGCCTACAATGAGCAGTTCTTC.